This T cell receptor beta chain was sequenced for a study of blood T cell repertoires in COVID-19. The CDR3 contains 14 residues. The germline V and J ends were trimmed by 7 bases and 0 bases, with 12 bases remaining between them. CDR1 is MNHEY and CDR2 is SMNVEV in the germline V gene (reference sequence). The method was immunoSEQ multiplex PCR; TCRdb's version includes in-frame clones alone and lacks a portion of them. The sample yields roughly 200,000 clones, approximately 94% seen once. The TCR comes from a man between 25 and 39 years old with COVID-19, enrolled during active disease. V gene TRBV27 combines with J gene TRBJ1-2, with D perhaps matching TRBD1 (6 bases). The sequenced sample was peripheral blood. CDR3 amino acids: CASKRDITNYGYTF. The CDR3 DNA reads TGTGCCAGCAAACGGGACATTACTAACTATGGCTACACCTTC.